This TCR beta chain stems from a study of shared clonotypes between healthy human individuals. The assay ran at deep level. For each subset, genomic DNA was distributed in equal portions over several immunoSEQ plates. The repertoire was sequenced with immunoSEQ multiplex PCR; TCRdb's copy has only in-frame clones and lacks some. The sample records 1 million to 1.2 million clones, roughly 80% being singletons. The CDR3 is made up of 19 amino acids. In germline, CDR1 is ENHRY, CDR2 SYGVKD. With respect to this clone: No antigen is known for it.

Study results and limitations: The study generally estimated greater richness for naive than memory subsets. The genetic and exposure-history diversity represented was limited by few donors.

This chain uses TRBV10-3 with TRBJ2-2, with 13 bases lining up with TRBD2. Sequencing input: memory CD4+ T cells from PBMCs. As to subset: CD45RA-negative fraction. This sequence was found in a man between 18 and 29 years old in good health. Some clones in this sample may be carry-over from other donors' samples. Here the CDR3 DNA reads TGTCCGCCATCAGGTTACACTAGCGGGAGGGATGAACCTACCGGGGAGCTGTTTTTT. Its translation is CPPSGYTSGRDEPTGELFF.